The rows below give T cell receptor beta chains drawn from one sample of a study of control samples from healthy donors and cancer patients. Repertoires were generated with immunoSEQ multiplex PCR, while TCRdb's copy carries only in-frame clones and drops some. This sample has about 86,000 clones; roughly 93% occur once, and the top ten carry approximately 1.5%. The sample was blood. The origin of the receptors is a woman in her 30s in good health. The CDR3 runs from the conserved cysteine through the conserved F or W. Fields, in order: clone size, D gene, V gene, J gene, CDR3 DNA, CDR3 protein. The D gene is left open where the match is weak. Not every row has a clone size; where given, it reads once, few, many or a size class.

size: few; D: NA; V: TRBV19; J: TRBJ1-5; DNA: TGTGCCAGTAGCGGACAAGGAGGACGTCAGCCCCAGCATTTT; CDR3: CASSGQGGRQPQHF
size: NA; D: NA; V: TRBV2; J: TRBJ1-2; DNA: TGTGCCAGCGCCCCGGACAGTATGTTCTATGGCTACACCTTC; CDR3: CASAPDSMFYGYTF
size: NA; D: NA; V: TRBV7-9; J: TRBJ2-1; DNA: TGTGCCAGCAGCTTAATCGGGCCAGAAAATTACAATGAGCAGTTCTTC; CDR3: CASSLIGPENYNEQFF
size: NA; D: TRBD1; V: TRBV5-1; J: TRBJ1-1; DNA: TGCGCCAGCAGCCACGGGACAGGGGGCACTGAAGCTTTCTTT; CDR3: CASSHGTGGTEAFF
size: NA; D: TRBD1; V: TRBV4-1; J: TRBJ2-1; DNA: TGCGCCAGCAGCCAAGATTGGGGACAGGGGTTGGGGGCCTACAATGAGCAGTTCTTC; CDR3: CASSQDWGQGLGAYNEQFF
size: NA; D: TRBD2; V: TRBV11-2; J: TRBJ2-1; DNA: TGTGCCAGCAGCTTAGACGCTTCGACTAGCGCGAGCTCCTACAATGAGCAGTTCTTC; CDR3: CASSLDASTSASSYNEQFF
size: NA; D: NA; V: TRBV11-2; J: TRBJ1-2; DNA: TGTGCCAGCAGCTTAGGGAGGTCAGGCTATGGCTACACCTTC; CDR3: CASSLGRSGYGYTF
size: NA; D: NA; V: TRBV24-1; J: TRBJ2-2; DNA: TGTGCCACCAGTGATCTTTGGACACGTGCGAACACCGGGGAGCTGTTTTTT; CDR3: CATSDLWTRANTGELFF
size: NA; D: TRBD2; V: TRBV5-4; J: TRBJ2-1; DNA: TGTGCCAGCAGCTTGGGGACTAGCGGTTACAATGAGCAGTTCTTC; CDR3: CASSLGTSGYNEQFF
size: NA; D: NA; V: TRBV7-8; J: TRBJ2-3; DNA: TGTGCCAGCAGCGAGATGACTATTCGGGGACGCACAGATACGCAGTATTTT; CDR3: CASSEMTIRGRTDTQYF
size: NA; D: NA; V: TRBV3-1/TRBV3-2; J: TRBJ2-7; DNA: TGTGCCAGCAGCCGGGGCCGGGGGTACGAGCAGTACTTC; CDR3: CASSRGRGYEQYF
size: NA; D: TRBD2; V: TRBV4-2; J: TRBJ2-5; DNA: TGTGCCAGCAGCCAAGCCGGACTAGCGGGAGGGGGAGAGACCCAGTACTTC; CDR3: CASSQAGLAGGGETQYF
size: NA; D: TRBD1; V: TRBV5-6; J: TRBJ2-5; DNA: TGTGCCAGCAGCTTGACAGGACAGGGAACAATGCGGTACTTC; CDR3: CASSLTGQGTMRYF
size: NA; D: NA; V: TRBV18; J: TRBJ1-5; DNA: TGTGCCAGCTCCCCCAAGGGGCAGGCGAGCAATCAGCCCCAGCATTTT; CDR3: CASSPKGQASNQPQHF
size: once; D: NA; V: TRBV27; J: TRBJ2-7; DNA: TGTGCCAGCAGTTCAACCGGGACACGGATTTCCTACGAGCAGTACTTC; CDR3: CASSSTGTRISYEQYF
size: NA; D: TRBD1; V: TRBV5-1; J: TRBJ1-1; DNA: TGCGCCAGCAGCACGACAGGGGTGTCGGGCACTGAAGCTTTCTTT; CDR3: CASSTTGVSGTEAFF
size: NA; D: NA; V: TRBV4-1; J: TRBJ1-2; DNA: TGCGCCAGCAGCCTCGGTTGGGGGGCTGAAGGCTACACCTTC; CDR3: CASSLGWGAEGYTF
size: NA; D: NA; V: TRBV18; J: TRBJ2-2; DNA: TGTGCCAGCTCACCCCGGCAGCCGAACACCGGGGAGCTGTTTTTT; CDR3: CASSPRQPNTGELFF